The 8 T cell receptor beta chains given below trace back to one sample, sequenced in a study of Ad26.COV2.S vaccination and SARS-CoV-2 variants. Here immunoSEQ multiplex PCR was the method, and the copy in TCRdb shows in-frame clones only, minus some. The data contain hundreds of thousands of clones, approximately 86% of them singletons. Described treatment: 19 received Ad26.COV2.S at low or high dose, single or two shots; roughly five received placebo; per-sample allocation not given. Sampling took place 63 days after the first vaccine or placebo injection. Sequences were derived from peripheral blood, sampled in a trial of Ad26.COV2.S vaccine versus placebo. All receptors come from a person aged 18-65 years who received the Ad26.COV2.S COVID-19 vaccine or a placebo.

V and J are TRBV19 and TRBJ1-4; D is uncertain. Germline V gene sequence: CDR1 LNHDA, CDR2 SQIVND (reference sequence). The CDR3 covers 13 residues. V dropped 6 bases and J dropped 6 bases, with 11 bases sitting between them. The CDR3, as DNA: TGTGCCAGTAGCCCCAACCCTTATGAAAAACTGTTTTTT. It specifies CASSPNPYEKLFF.

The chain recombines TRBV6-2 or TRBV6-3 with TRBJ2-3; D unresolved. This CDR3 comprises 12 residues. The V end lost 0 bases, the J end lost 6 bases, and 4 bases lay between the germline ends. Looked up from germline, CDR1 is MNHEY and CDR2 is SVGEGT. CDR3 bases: TGTGCCAGCAGTTACTCCTTCGATACGCAGTATTTT. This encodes CASSYSFDTQYF.

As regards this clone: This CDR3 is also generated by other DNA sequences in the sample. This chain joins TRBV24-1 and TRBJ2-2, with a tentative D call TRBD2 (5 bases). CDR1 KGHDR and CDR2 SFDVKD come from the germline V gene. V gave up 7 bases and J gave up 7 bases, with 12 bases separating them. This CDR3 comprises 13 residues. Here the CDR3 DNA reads TGTGCCACCAGCCTCACGGGGAGCGGGGAGCTGTTTTTT. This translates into CATSLTGSGELFF.

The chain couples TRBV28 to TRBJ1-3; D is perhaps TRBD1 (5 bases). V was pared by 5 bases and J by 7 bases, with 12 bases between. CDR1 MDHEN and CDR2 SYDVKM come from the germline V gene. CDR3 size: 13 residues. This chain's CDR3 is CASSLRGPNTIYF. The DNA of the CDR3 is TGTGCCAGCAGTCTGAGGGGTCCCAACACCATATATTTT.

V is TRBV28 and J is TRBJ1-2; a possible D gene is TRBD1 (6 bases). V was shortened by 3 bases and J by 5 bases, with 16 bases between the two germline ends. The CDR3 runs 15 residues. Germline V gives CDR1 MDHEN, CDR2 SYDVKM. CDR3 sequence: CASSFQTGYSYGYTF. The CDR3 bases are TGTGCCAGCAGTTTCCAGACAGGTTATTCGTATGGCTACACCTTC.

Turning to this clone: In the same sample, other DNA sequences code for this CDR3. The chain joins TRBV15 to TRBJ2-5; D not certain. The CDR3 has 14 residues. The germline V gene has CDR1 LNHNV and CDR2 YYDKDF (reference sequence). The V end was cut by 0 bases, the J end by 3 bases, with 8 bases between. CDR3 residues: CATSRDGTEETQYF. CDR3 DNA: TGTGCCACCAGCAGAGACGGAACGGAAGAGACCCAGTACTTC.

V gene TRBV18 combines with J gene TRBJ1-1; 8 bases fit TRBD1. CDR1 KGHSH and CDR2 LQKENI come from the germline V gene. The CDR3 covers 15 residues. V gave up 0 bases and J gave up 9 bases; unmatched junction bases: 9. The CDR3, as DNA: TGTGCCAGCTCACCACCGGGCAGGGGGCGATTTAAAGCTTTCTTT. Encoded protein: CASSPPGRGRFKAFF. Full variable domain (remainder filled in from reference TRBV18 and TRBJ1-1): NAGVMQNPRHLVRRRGQEARLRCSPMKGHSHVYWYRQLPEEGLKFMVYLQKENIIDESGMPKERFSAEFPKEGPSILRIQQVVRGDSAAYFCASSPPGRGRFKAFFGQGTRLTVV.

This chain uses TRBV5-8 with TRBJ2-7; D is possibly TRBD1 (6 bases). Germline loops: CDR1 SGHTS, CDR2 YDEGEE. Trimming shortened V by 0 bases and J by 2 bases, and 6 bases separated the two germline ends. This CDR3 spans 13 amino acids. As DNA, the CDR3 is TGTGCCAGCAGCTTGGGGGGGCCCTACGAGCAGTACTTC. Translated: CASSLGGPYEQYF. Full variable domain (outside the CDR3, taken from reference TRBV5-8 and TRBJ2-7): EAGVTQSPTHLIKTRGQQATLRCSPISGHTSVYWYQQALGLGLQFLLWYDEGEERNRGNFPPRFSGRQFPNYSSELNVNALELEDSALYLCASSLGGPYEQYFGPGTRLTVT.